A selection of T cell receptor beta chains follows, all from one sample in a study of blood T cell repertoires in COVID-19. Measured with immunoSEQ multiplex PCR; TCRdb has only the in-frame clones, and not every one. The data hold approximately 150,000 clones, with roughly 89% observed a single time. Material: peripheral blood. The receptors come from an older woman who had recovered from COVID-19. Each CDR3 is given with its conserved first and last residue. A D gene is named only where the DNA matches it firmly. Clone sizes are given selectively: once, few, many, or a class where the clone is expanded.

CDR3: CASSRGAAGAYNEQFF
DNA: TGCGCCAGCAGCAGGGGAGCAGCGGGGGCCTACAATGAGCAGTTCTTC
V: TRBV5-1
D: TRBD2
J: TRBJ2-1
length: 16
size: .

CDR3: CASSQNQETQYF
DNA: TGTGCCAGCAGCCAGAACCAAGAGACCCAGTACTTC
V: TRBV5-4
D: .
J: TRBJ2-5
length: 12
size: .

CDR3: CASSPVAGGPYEQYF
DNA: TGTGCCAGCAGCCCCGTAGCGGGGGGCCCCTACGAGCAGTACTTC
V: TRBV5-4
D: TRBD2
J: TRBJ2-7
length: 15
size: .

CDR3: CASSLDSPGMLNTGELFF
DNA: TGTGCCAGCAGCTTAGATTCCCCCGGGATGCTTAACACCGGGGAGCTGTTTTTT
V: TRBV11-2
D: .
J: TRBJ2-2
length: 18
size: .

CDR3: CATAEGGLLSYEQYF
DNA: TGTGCCACCGCTGAGGGAGGGCTCCTCTCCTACGAGCAGTACTTC
V: TRBV24-1
D: TRBD2
J: TRBJ2-7
length: 15
size: once

CDR3: CASSRPSGTENKRGNSPLHF
DNA: TGTGCCAGCAGCCGCCCCTCCGGGACAGAAAATAAACGCGGGAATTCACCCCTCCACTTT
V: TRBV6-6
D: TRBD1
J: TRBJ1-6
length: 20
size: .

CDR3: CASSPPPGTQYF
DNA: TGTGCCAGCAGCCCGCCCCCCGGGACCCAGTACTTC
V: TRBV5-8
D: .
J: TRBJ2-5
length: 12
size: .

CDR3: CASSFLSRQGNQPQHF
DNA: TGTGCCAGCAGTTTTCTGTCTCGACAGGGCAATCAGCCCCAGCATTTT
V: TRBV5-7
D: .
J: TRBJ1-5
length: 16
size: .

CDR3: CASSNSPDLEAFF
DNA: TGTGCCAGTAGTAACAGCCCAGATCTCGAAGCTTTCTTT
V: TRBV19
D: .
J: TRBJ1-1
length: 13
size: .

CDR3: CASRETGLPKYGELFF
DNA: TGTGCCAGCAGGGAAACGGGACTCCCCAAGTACGGGGAGCTGTTTTTT
V: TRBV2
D: .
J: TRBJ2-2
length: 16
size: .